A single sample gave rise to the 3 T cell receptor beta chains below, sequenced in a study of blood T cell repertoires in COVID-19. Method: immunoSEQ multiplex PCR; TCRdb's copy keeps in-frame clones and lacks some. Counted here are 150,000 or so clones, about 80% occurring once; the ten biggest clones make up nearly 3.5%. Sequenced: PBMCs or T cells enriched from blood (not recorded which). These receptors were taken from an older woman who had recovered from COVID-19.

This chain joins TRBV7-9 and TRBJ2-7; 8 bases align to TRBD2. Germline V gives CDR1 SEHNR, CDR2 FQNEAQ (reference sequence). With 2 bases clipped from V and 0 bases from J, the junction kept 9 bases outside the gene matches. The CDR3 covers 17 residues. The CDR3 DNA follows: TGTGCCAGCAGCTTACAAGCGGGGGTCGACCGCTCCTACGAGCAGTACTTC. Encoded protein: CASSLQAGVDRSYEQYF.

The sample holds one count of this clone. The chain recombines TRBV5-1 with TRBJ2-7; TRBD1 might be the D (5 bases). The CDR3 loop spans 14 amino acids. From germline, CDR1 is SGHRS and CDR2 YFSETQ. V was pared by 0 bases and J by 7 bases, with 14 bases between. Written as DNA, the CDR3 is TGCGCCAGCAGCTTGGGCCAGGGATTCAGGGAGCAGTACTTC. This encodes CASSLGQGFREQYF.

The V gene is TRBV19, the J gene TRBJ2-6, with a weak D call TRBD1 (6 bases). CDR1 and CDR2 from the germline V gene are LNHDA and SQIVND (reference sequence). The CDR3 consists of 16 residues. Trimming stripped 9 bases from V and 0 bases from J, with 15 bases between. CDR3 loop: CARPGQPLSGANVLTF. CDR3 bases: TGTGCCAGGCCGGGACAACCACTCTCTGGGGCCAACGTCCTGACTTTC.